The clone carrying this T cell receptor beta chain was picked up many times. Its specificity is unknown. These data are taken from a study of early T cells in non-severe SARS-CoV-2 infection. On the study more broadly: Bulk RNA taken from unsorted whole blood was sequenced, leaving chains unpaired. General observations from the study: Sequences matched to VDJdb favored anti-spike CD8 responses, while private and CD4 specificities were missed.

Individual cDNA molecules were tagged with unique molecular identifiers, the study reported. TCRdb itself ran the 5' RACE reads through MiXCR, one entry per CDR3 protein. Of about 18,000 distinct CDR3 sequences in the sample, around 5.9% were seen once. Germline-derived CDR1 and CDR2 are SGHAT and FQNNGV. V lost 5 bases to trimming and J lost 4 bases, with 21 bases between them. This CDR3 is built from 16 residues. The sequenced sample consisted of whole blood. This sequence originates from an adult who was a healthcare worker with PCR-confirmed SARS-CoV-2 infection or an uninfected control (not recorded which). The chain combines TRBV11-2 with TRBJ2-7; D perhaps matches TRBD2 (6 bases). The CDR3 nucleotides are TGTGCCAGCAGCGGTAAAATAGCGGCAACCCCATACGAGCAGTACTTC. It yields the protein CASSGKIAATPYEQYF.